The 30 T cell receptor beta chains in this list originate from one sample, sequenced in a study of beta chain features in type 1 diabetes. The investigators reverse transcribed all of the isolated RNA, so they sequenced expressed TCRB transcripts. Repertoires were generated with immunoSEQ multiplex PCR, while TCRdb's copy carries only in-frame clones and drops some. This sample carries 450,000 to 600,000 clones, approximately 30% of them seen once, and the ten largest clones take 0.05% to 0.065%. The specimen was naive CD4+ T cells from blood. The source is a young man in good health.

This clone was detected only a few times. The chain joins TRBV5-1 to TRBJ2-7; 10 bases map to TRBD2. CDR1 is SGHRS and CDR2 is YFSETQ in the germline V gene. J was trimmed by 2 bases and V by 4 bases; bases with no gene match: 6. The CDR3 contains 15 residues. The CDR3 DNA reads as TGCGCCAGCAGCCCGCGGACTAGCGGTGCCTACGAGCAGTACTTC. Translated, it gives CASSPRTSGAYEQYF.

This clone was picked up a small number of times. The chain recombines TRBV5-1 with TRBJ2-3; 8 bases line up with TRBD2. Germline V gene lookup returns CDR1 SGHRS and CDR2 YFSETQ. The CDR3 consists of 16 residues. Trimming cost V 5 bases and J 0 bases; bases outside gene matches: 8. DNA for the CDR3: TGCGCCAGCAGTCCAGTCGGCGGGGGGAGCACAGATACGCAGTATTTT. Protein sequence: CASSPVGGGSTDTQYF.

The chain recombines TRBV6-5 with TRBJ2-3; TRBD2 might be the D (6 bases). In germline, CDR1 is MNHEY, CDR2 SVGAGI. The CDR3 has 13 amino acids. Deletions cut 7 bases from V and 0 bases from J, with 8 bases between. The CDR3 spells CASKRGSTDTQYF. In DNA, the CDR3 is TGTGCCAGCAAACGGGGGAGCACAGATACGCAGTATTTT.

This clone has a handful of counts. The V gene is TRBV28, the J gene TRBJ2-4; D ambiguous. Looked up from germline, CDR1 is MDHEN and CDR2 is SYDVKM. The CDR3 spans 12 residues. In nucleotides, the CDR3 is TGTGCTACCAGTCTAACCAAAAACATTCAGTACTTC. It yields the protein CATSLTKNIQYF.

Here the CDR3 reads CASSDTGMGYGYTF. CDR3 coding DNA: TGTGCCAGCAGTGACACGGGGATGGGCTATGGCTACACCTTC. The chain links TRBV9 to TRBJ1-2, with D uncertain. Trimming took off 5 bases at V and 4 bases at J, with 15 bases between the two ends. CDR3 length: 14 residues. The germline gives CDR1 SGDLS, CDR2 YYNGEE.

In its sample, this clone was seen a few times. Because the CDR3's place on the DNA is in doubt, the DNA is left out and the CDR3 is given as listed by TCRdb. The chain couples TRBV7-9 to TRBJ2-7; the table's D call of TRBD2 was not tested on the DNA. CDR1 SEHNR and CDR2 FQNEAQ come from the germline V gene (reference sequence). The CDR3 numbers 14 amino acids, ends counted. This chain's CDR3 is CASSPLVAGGAEYF.

The V call is TRBV11-2, the J call TRBJ2-1, with 9 bases aligning to TRBD2. Germline CDR1 reads SGHAT; CDR2 reads FQNNGV. This CDR3 has 16 residues. The junction had 9 bases not matched to a gene; V was cut back by 5 bases and J by 4 bases. The CDR3 DNA sequence: TGTGCCAGCAGCCACGTAGCGGGAGTATCGTACAATGAGCAGTTCTTC. This encodes CASSHVAGVSYNEQFF.

The table lists this clone with a few counts. The rearrangement joins TRBV30 to TRBJ1-2; 7 nucleotides align to TRBD1. The CDR3 runs to 11 residues. Looked up from germline, CDR1 is GTSNPN and CDR2 is SVGIG (reference sequence). Trimming took 5 bases from V and 8 from J; bases not matched to a gene: 5. The CDR3 region has the DNA TGTGCCTGGGACAGGGTTGGCGGCTACACCTTC. Protein: CAWDRVGGYTF.

The rearrangement uses TRBV9 and TRBJ1-1; D is ambiguous. Trimming took 3 bases from V and 2 from J, leaving 8 bases between them. Per the germline V gene, CDR1 is SGDLS and CDR2 is YYNGEE. This CDR3 has 13 amino acids. The CDR3 DNA sequence: TGTGCCAGCAGCGCCTGGTACAACACTGAAGCTTTCTTT. It codes for CASSAWYNTEAFF.

This clone was seen once. At the DNA level, this CDR3 is encoded by other sequences in the same sample as well. The chain carries TRBV30 and TRBJ1-5; TRBD1 might be the D (5 bases). Per the germline V gene, CDR1 is GTSNPN and CDR2 is SVGIG (reference sequence). The CDR3 loop spans 15 amino acids. V was trimmed by 0 bases and J by 1 base, leaving 10 bases between them. The chain's CDR3 is CAWSVLGGSNQPQHF. DNA of the CDR3: TGTGCCTGGAGTGTACTGGGGGGAAGCAATCAGCCCCAGCATTTT.

The rearrangement joins TRBV7-2 to TRBJ2-5, with 7 bases fitting TRBD2. Germline assignment: CDR1 SGHTA and CDR2 FQGNSA. Trimming cost V 4 bases and J 1 base; bases outside gene matches: 3. This CDR3 is 14 amino acids long. In DNA, the CDR3 is TGTGCCAGCAGCTCCGGACTAGGCCAAGAGACCCAGTACTTC. It specifies CASSSGLGQETQYF.

This clone has only one observation. CDR3 coding DNA: TGTGCCAGCAGCCAAACCTTCAAGATGGGGTTATCAAACATTCAGTACTTC. Amino acids: CASSQTFKMGLSNIQYF. J is TRBJ2-4 and V is TRBV4-2; D unclear. This CDR3 has 17 amino acids. Germline V CDR1 and CDR2: LGHNA, YNFKEQ. V lost 2 bases and J 6 bases, leaving 20 bases between the germline ends.

This clone was counted once. CDR3 nucleotides: TGTGCCAGCAGTTTCGCAACTAGCGGGAGAAACAATGAGCAGTTCTTC. It codes for CASSFATSGRNNEQFF. The chain employs TRBV6-6 and TRBJ2-1; 11 bases line up with TRBD2. Trimming took 4 bases from V and 5 from J; bases not matched to a gene: 7. The germline CDR1 and CDR2 sequences are MNHNY and SVGAGI (reference sequence). CDR3 length equals 16 residues.

This chain uses TRBV7-2 with TRBJ2-1, with D unresolved. The CDR3 consists of 11 residues. Germline loops: CDR1 SGHTA, CDR2 FQGNSA. The V end lost 7 bases, the J end lost 5 bases, and 6 bases lay between the germline ends. DNA of the CDR3: TGTGCCAGCAACCATAACAATGAGCAGTTCTTC. This encodes CASNHNNEQFF.

The V call is TRBV27, the J call TRBJ2-5; no definite D call. The germline CDR1 and CDR2 sequences are MNHEY and SMNVEV (reference sequence). The CDR3 has 15 residues. V was pared by 4 bases and J by 7 bases, with 19 bases between. CDR3: CASSSTTRRAGTQYF. CDR3 sequence (DNA): TGTGCCAGCAGTTCCACGACCCGACGCGCCGGGACCCAGTACTTC.

The chain has TRBV7-9 and TRBJ2-5, with 10 bases identical to TRBD2. V gave up 5 bases and J gave up 2 bases; unmatched junction bases: 5. The CDR3 has 15 amino acids. CDR1 and CDR2 (germline): SEHNR, FQNEAQ (reference sequence). The CDR3 protein is CASSPSGSGQETQYF. Here the CDR3 DNA reads TGTGCCAGCAGCCCTAGCGGGAGCGGACAAGAGACCCAGTACTTC.

This clone was picked up a small number of times. V usage is TRBV7-9 and J usage is TRBJ2-4, with 13 bases fitting TRBD2. CDR1 SEHNR and CDR2 FQNEAQ come from the germline V gene (reference sequence). The CDR3 has 15 amino acids. J was trimmed by 7 bases and V by 3 bases; bases with no gene match: 3. CDR3 sequence reads: CASSFWTSGSNIQYF. The CDR3 DNA is TGTGCCAGCAGCTTCTGGACTAGCGGGAGCAACATTCAGTACTTC.

This chain connects TRBV5-6 to TRBJ2-3; D not resolved. CDR1 is SGHDT, CDR2 YYEEEE, per germline. The CDR3 sequence is 15 residues long. The germline V and J ends were trimmed by 1 base and 2 bases, with 11 bases remaining between them. CDR3: CASSLFGSSTDTQYF. The CDR3 DNA follows: TGTGCCAGCAGCTTGTTCGGATCCTCCACAGATACGCAGTATTTT. The full variable domain, rest sourced from reference TRBV5-6 and TRBJ2-3, is DAGVTQSPTHLIKTRGQQVTLRCSPKSGHDTVSWYQQALGQGPQFIFQYYEEEERQRGNFPDRFSGHQFPNYSSELNVNALLLGDSALYLCASSLFGSSTDTQYFGPGTRLTVL.

This chain joins TRBV7-9 and TRBJ2-3, with D tentatively TRBD1 or TRBD2 (5 bases each). Germline lookup yields CDR1 SEHNR and CDR2 FQNEAQ (reference sequence). The V and J ends lost 6 bases and 5 bases respectively, with 12 bases between them. This CDR3 has 13 amino acids. The CDR3 is CASSRDGGDTQYF. DNA for the CDR3: TGTGCCAGCAGTCGGGACGGCGGAGATACGCAGTATTTT.

This chain links TRBV9 with TRBJ2-1, with D unclear. This CDR3 has 13 amino acids. CDR1 and CDR2 (germline): SGDLS, YYNGEE. Trimming took 0 bases from V and 5 from J, leaving 6 bases between them. CDR3 nucleotide sequence: TGTGCCAGCAGCGTAGTGGGTGACAATGAGCAGTTCTTC. It codes for CASSVVGDNEQFF.

The table lists this clone with a few counts. The chain couples TRBV11-2 to TRBJ2-1; weak D call: TRBD1 (5 bases). This CDR3 has 13 amino acids. Trimming took 4 bases from V and 6 from J, leaving 10 bases between them. Germline V gene sequence: CDR1 SGHAT, CDR2 FQNNGV. CDR3 in amino acids: CASSSLTVNEQFF. For the CDR3, the DNA is TGTGCCAGCAGCTCCCTGACAGTCAATGAGCAGTTCTTC.

The CDR3 DNA reads TGCGCCAGCAGTCAATCGGCGGGGTTTAGGACCCAGTACTTC. It codes for CASSQSAGFRTQYF. The chain combines TRBV23-1 with TRBJ2-5; D is possibly TRBD2 (6 bases). TRBV23-1 is identified as an open reading frame with a role that is uncertain. The CDR3 loop spans 14 amino acids. Trimming removed 0 bases from V and 7 bases from J, with 12 bases in between.

This clone has just a few counts. The chain employs TRBV7-9 and TRBJ2-6, with D perhaps matching TRBD1 or TRBD2 (5 bases each). Germline CDR1 and CDR2: SEHNR and FQNEAQ (reference sequence). V was shortened by 7 bases and J by 0 bases, with 13 bases between the two germline ends. The CDR3 consists of 16 residues. This CDR3 is CASTPGPSSGANVLTF. The CDR3 nucleotides read TGTGCCAGCACCCCGGGACCAAGCTCTGGGGCCAACGTCCTGACTTTC.

V is TRBV5-1 and J is TRBJ2-7; tentatively, D is TRBD1 (7 bases). Trimming shortened V by 4 bases and J by 3 bases, and 20 bases separated the two germline ends. The germline gives CDR1 SGHRS, CDR2 YFSETQ. The CDR3 sequence is 16 residues long. CDR3 bases: TGCGCCAGCAGCCTACGGACAGGAGGGTCCTACTACGAGCAGTACTTC. Its protein product is CASSLRTGGSYYEQYF.

This clone was counted a single time. This chain joins TRBV29-1 and TRBJ2-1, with D possibly being TRBD1 (6 bases). The V gene's germline CDR1 is SQVTM and CDR2 ANQGSEA. Trimming pared 3 bases from V and 8 bases from J, leaving 11 bases between. The CDR3 runs 12 residues. CDR3 nucleotides: TGCAGCGTTGACGAGGGGGTGGATGAGCAGTTCTTC. This sequence encodes CSVDEGVDEQFF.

A few counts support this clone. Other DNA sequences in the sample encode the same CDR3. This chain uses TRBV18 with TRBJ1-2, with D unclear. The germline gives CDR1 KGHSH, CDR2 LQKENI. The CDR3 contains 13 residues. Trimming removed 6 bases from V and 2 bases from J, with 10 bases in between. Written as DNA, the CDR3 is TGTGCCAGCTCTCCGGACGGAAACTATGGCTACACCTTC. Translation gives CASSPDGNYGYTF. Drawing the rest from reference TRBV18 and TRBJ1-2, the complete variable domain is NAGVMQNPRHLVRRRGQEARLRCSPMKGHSHVYWYRQLPEEGLKFMVYLQKENIIDESGMPKERFSAEFPKEGPSILRIQQVVRGDSAAYFCASSPDGNYGYTFGSGTRLTVV.

In this sample, this clone turned up a few times. This rearrangement joins TRBV25-1 to TRBJ1-2, with a weak D call TRBD1 (6 bases). V was clipped by 3 bases and J by 8 bases, with 13 bases between them. Per the germline V gene, CDR1 is MGHDK and CDR2 is SYGVNS. This CDR3 is built from 13 residues. This chain's CDR3 is CASSDWGAGGYTF. The CDR3 DNA is TGTGCCAGCAGTGACTGGGGGGCGGGCGGCTACACCTTC.

The V gene is TRBV5-1, the J gene TRBJ2-1; TRBD1 agrees at 7 bases. Germline V gives CDR1 SGHRS, CDR2 YFSETQ. J lost 6 bases, V lost 4 bases, and 4 bases had no gene match. The CDR3 sequence is 13 residues long. The CDR3 reads CASSTGQSNEQFF. CDR3 nucleotide sequence: TGCGCCAGCAGCACGGGACAGAGCAATGAGCAGTTCTTC.

The sample holds a few counts of this clone. The chain carries TRBV29-1 and TRBJ2-1; D not resolved. With 3 bases removed from V and 6 bases from J, the gap between germline ends came to 6 bases. This CDR3 is 11 amino acids long. CDR1 and CDR2 from the germline V gene are SQVTM and ANQGSEA. The CDR3 DNA follows: TGCAGCGTTGATTTTGGCAATGAGCAGTTCTTC. It yields the protein CSVDFGNEQFF.

This clone was picked up a small number of times. This rearrangement joins TRBV7-8 to TRBJ2-7; TRBD1 matches 10 bases. The CDR3 is made up of 15 amino acids. The germline CDR1 and CDR2 sequences are SGHVS and FQNEAQ. Trimming at V came to 5 bases and at J to 4 bases, leaving 8 bases not matched to a gene. The CDR3 here is CASSAGTGAYYEQYF. CDR3 DNA: TGTGCCAGCAGCGCCGGGACAGGGGCTTATTACGAGCAGTACTTC.